This T cell receptor (beta chain) was retrieved from a study of T cell changes during pregnancy in multiple sclerosis. Germline V gene lookup returns CDR1 LNHDA and CDR2 SQIVND (reference sequence). The CDR3 is 11 residues long. The junction had 7 bases not matched to a gene; V was cut back by 7 bases and J by 15 bases. Sequencing used immunoSEQ multiplex PCR; TCRdb keeps in-frame clones, though not all of them. This sample carries roughly 84,000 clones, about 94% of them seen once, and the ten largest clones take 1.3% to 1.5%. V gene TRBV19 combines with J gene TRBJ2-1; 9 bases are a match to TRBD2. This receptor was obtained from a female donor in good health, enrolled as a control in a pregnancy study. The sample here was peripheral blood, taken in the third trimester of pregnancy. The CDR3 here is CASNGREGPFF. The CDR3 DNA is TGTGCCAGTAACGGGCGGGAGGGCCCGTTCTTC.